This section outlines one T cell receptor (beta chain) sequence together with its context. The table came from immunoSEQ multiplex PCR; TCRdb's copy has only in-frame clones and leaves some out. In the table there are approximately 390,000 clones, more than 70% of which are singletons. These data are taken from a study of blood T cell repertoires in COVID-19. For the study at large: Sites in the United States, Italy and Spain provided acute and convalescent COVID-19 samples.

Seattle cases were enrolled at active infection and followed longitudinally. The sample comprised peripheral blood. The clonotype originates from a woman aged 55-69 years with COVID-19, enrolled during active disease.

This CDR3 is CASSVGGRGGSDTQYF. The CDR3 DNA is TGTGCCAGCAGCGTAGGAGGGCGGGGTGGCTCCGATACGCAGTATTTT. The genes are TRBV9 and TRBJ2-3; maybe TRBD2 (6 bases). This CDR3 has 16 residues. Trimming removed 0 bases at V and 6 bases at J, with 17 bases between. In germline, CDR1 is SGDLS, CDR2 YYNGEE.